This TCR beta chain was sequenced in a study of shared clonotypes between healthy human individuals. Findings of the study overall: The study found lower generation probabilities in non-shared clonotypes than in those shared by all four donors. Sharing across several donors was seen in 4.5% to 6.5% of naive CD4 clonotypes.

In the case of this clone: The antigen remains undetermined.

DNA at about 200 ng, about 30,000 T cell genomes, went into sorted-subset replicate PCRs. Method: immunoSEQ multiplex PCR; TCRdb's copy keeps in-frame clones and lacks some. The sample includes some 660,000 clones, 55% to 85% seen only once; the top ten take roughly 1.9%. The receptor's source is a woman aged 30 to 39 in good health. The sequenced sample consisted of memory CD4+ T cells sorted from blood. The subset is: CD45RA-negative fraction.

CDR3 region: CASSWGLNTEAFF. The CDR3 nucleotides read TGTGCCAGCAGTTGGGGTTTGAACACTGAAGCTTTCTTT. This chain joins TRBV28 and TRBJ1-1, with D hard to call. The CDR3 has 13 amino acids. The V and J ends lost 4 bases and 0 bases respectively, with 6 bases between them. CDR1 is MDHEN and CDR2 is SYDVKM in the germline V gene. The full variable domain, completed using reference TRBV28 and TRBJ1-1, is DVKVTQSSRYLVKRTGEKVFLECVQDMDHENMFWYRQDPGLGLRLIYFSYDVKMKEKGDIPEGYSVSREKKERFSLILESASTNQTSMYLCASSWGLNTEAFFGQGTRLTVV.